Presented here are 12 T cell receptor beta chains from one specimen sequenced in a study of cytomegalovirus exposure and HLA in healthy donors. The PCR employed 60 Vbeta primers together with 13 Jbeta primers. The table came from immunoSEQ multiplex PCR; TCRdb's copy has only in-frame clones and leaves some out. The repertoire shows 220,000 or so clones; the top ten hold about 1%. Sample: PBMCs. The receptors stem from a girl aged 2-10 years in good health and CMV-seropositive.

The genes are TRBV25-1 and TRBJ2-2, with TRBD1 as a possible D gene (5 bases). Germline values: CDR1 MGHDK, CDR2 SYGVNS. V lost 3 bases and J lost 3, with 8 bases in between. The CDR3 length is 14 residues. CDR3 sequence: CASSDGRDTGELFF. DNA of the CDR3: TGTGCCAGCAGTGACGGCAGGGACACCGGGGAGCTGTTTTTT. The full variable domain, in which reference TRBV25-1 and TRBJ2-2 provide the parts outside the CDR3, is EADIYQTPRYLVIGTGKKITLECSQTMGHDKMYWYQQDPGMELHLIHYSYGVNSTEKGDLSSESTVSRIRTEHFPLTLESARPSHTSQYLCASSDGRDTGELFFGEGSRLTVL.

This rearrangement joins TRBV6-5 to TRBJ2-7; 8 bases line up with TRBD2. Germline V gives CDR1 MNHEY, CDR2 SVGAGI. After removal of 2 bases from V and 0 bases from J, the junction contained 3 bases not matched to a gene. The CDR3 has 15 amino acids. CDR3 residues: CASSYPSGSSYEQYF. The CDR3 region has the DNA TGTGCCAGCAGTTACCCCAGCGGGAGCTCCTACGAGCAGTACTTC.

The CDR3 DNA is TGTGCCAGCAGCGCTACAGGGGAAGCTTTCTTT. Translation: CASSATGEAFF. V gene TRBV7-2 combines with J gene TRBJ1-1; possible D gene TRBD1, 6 bases. Looked up from germline, CDR1 is SGHTA and CDR2 is FQGNSA. V was trimmed by 5 bases and J by 8 bases, leaving 9 bases between them. The CDR3 runs to 11 residues.

In the case of this clone: The same CDR3 is also encoded by other DNA sequences in this sample. The chain couples TRBV27 to TRBJ2-7, with a weak D call TRBD1 (6 bases). CDR1 is MNHEY and CDR2 is SMNVEV in the germline V gene (reference sequence). Deletions cut 8 bases from V and 5 bases from J, with 10 bases between. The length of the CDR3 is 11 residues. The CDR3 region is CASSRGHEQYF. The CDR3 region has the DNA TGTGCCAGCTCCAGGGGACACGAGCAGTACTTC.

V gene TRBV27 combines with J gene TRBJ2-5, with TRBD1 identical over 9 bases. Germline CDR1 and CDR2: MNHEY and SMNVEV (reference sequence). The CDR3 has 14 residues. The trim removed 2 bases at V and 11 bases at J, leaving 9 bases unmatched. The CDR3 here is CASSLPGQGRKQYF. CDR3 nucleotides: TGTGCCAGCAGTTTACCGGGACAGGGTCGTAAGCAGTACTTC.

Here the CDR3 DNA reads TGTGCGGCGGGGGGACAGCCTGGGACCGGGGAGCTGTTTTTT. Its protein product is CAAGGQPGTGELFF. The chain joins TRBV7-7 to TRBJ2-2, with D possibly TRBD2 on 8 matching bases. The CDR3 is 14 residues long. Germline V lookup: CDR1 SSHAT, CDR2 FNYEAQ (reference sequence).

The V and J genes are TRBV10-2 and TRBJ2-1; 11 bases match TRBD2. The CDR3 contains 19 residues. V lost 3 bases and J lost 0; bases outside the gene matches: 10. Germline CDR1 and CDR2: WSHSY and SAAADI. Written as DNA, the CDR3 is TGCGCCAGCAGTGACTATAGCGGGAGGGCCCTCTTCTCCTACAATGAGCAGTTCTTC. This gives the protein CASSDYSGRALFSYNEQFF.

The chain is built from TRBV7-9 and TRBJ2-5; D possibly corresponds to TRBD1 (6 bases). The germline V and J ends were trimmed by 7 bases and 1 base, with 13 bases remaining between them. Per germline, CDR1 SEHNR and CDR2 FQNEAQ (reference sequence). This CDR3 spans 14 amino acids. CDR3 in amino acids: CASIYPDSQETQYF. The DNA of the CDR3 is TGTGCCAGCATCTACCCGGACAGCCAAGAGACCCAGTACTTC. The full variable domain, completed using reference TRBV7-9 and TRBJ2-5, is DTGVSQNPRHKITKRGQNVTFRCDPISEHNRLYWYRQTLGQGPEFLTYFQNEAQLEKSRLLSDRFSAERPKGSFSTLEIQRTEQGDSAMYLCASIYPDSQETQYFGPGTRLLVL.

In DNA, the CDR3 is TGTGCCAGCAGTTTCGGGGACTTATATGGCTACACCTTC. Residues: CASSFGDLYGYTF. This rearrangement joins TRBV28 to TRBJ1-2, with D possibly matching TRBD1 (5 bases). This CDR3 has 13 residues. V was clipped by 3 bases and J by 5 bases, with 10 bases between them. Germline-derived CDR1 and CDR2 are MDHEN and SYDVKM.

The genes are TRBV27 and TRBJ1-2; the match to TRBD1 covers 9 bases. Germline lookup yields CDR1 MNHEY and CDR2 SMNVEV (reference sequence). The V segment lost 6 bases and the J segment 8 bases; nucleotides outside the gene matches: 10. The CDR3 is 14 amino acids. CDR3 DNA: TGTGCCAGCAGATTAACCGGGACAGGGATCGGCTACACCTTC. As protein: CASRLTGTGIGYTF.

The V and J genes are TRBV6-5 and TRBJ2-7; TRBD1 agrees at 11 bases. Per germline, CDR1 MNHEY and CDR2 SVGAGI. CDR3 size: 14 residues. J lost 3 bases, V lost 5 bases, and 3 bases had no gene match. The CDR3: CASSAGTGGYEQYF. The CDR3 nucleotides are TGTGCCAGCAGTGCCGGGACAGGGGGCTACGAGCAGTACTTC.

CDR3 amino acids: CASSLTGAGGANVLTF. CDR3 in DNA: TGTGCCAGCAGCTTAACAGGGGCGGGGGGGGCCAACGTCCTGACTTTC. The genes are TRBV11-2 and TRBJ2-6, with D tentatively TRBD1 (7 bases). V shed 2 bases and J shed 4 bases, with 12 bases lying between them. Germline-derived CDR1 and CDR2 are SGHAT and FQNNGV. This CDR3 is built from 16 residues. Combining the CDR3 with reference TRBV11-2 and TRBJ2-6 gives the whole variable domain EAGVAQSPRYKIIEKRQSVAFWCNPISGHATLYWYQQILGQGPKLLIQFQNNGVVDDSQLPKDRFSAERLKGVDSTLKIQPAKLEDSAVYLCASSLTGAGGANVLTFGAGSRLTVL.